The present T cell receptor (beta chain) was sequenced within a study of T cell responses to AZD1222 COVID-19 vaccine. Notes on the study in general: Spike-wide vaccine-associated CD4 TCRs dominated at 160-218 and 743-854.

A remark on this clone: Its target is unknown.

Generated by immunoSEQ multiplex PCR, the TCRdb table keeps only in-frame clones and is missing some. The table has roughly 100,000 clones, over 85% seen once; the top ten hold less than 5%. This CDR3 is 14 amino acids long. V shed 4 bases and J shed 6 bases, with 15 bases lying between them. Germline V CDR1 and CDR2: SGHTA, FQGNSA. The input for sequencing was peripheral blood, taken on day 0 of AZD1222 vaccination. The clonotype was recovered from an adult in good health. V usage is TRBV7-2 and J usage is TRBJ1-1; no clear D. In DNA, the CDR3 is TGTGCCAGCAGCTCCCGGCGGTCCTCCGCTGAAGCTTTCTTT. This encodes CASSSRRSSAEAFF.